This TCR beta chain appears in the sequencing data of a study of blood T cells in healthy people across ages. Notes on the study in general: Changes seen in expanded clonotypes were possibly confounded by donor CMV status left unknown.

A word on this clonotype: Antigen: not known.

This CDR3 spans 14 amino acids. V gave up 8 bases and J gave up 3 bases, with 20 bases separating them. Germline V gene sequence: CDR1 DFQATT, CDR2 SNEGSKA (reference sequence). For the second PCR, which ran for about 7 to 11 cycles, a sample-barcoded 5' primer and a J-beta primer mix were used. Each CDR3 protein gets one entry after TCRdb re-called the 5' RACE reads with MiXCR. The table lists around 2 million distinct CDR3 sequences, about 39% of them singletons. Peripheral blood was drawn, approximately 10 milliliters per donor. This TCR was sampled from a human donor in good health. Sequencing used blood. This rearrangement joins TRBV20-1 to TRBJ2-7; D may correspond to TRBD1 or TRBD2 (7 bases each). Written as DNA, the CDR3 is TGCAGTACCCAGGGGGGGAATCGAAACTACGAGCAGTACTTC. This encodes CSTQGGNRNYEQYF.